What follows are 29 T cell receptor beta chains derived from one specimen sequenced in a study of blood T cells in healthy people across ages. A second PCR of about 7 to 12 cycles used a sample-barcoded 5' primer and a J-beta primer mix. TCRdb independently ran MiXCR on the 5' RACE reads; one entry per CDR3 protein. The sample consists of some 1,000,000 distinct CDR3 sequences, under 30% of them appearing once. These records were also assigned to another study, of T cells of mothers and their children.

Sequenced input: blood. These receptors came from a girl aged 2-15 years in good health.

This chain links TRBV11-1 with TRBJ2-2; 12 bases line up with TRBD2. Germline V lookup: CDR1 SGHAT, CDR2 FQDESV (reference sequence). CDR3 length equals 19 residues. J gave up 4 bases and V 5 bases, and 14 bases lay outside the gene matches. This chain's CDR3 is CASSPIRLAGEWGTGELFF. The CDR3 nucleotides read TGTGCCAGCAGCCCAATCCGACTAGCGGGAGAATGGGGCACCGGGGAGCTGTTTTTT. Complete variable domain (other parts from reference TRBV11-1 and TRBJ2-2): EAEVAQSPRYKITEKSQAVAFWCDPISGHATLYWYRQILGQGPELLVQFQDESVVDDSQLPKDRFSAERLKGVDSTLKIQPAELGDSAMYLCASSPIRLAGEWGTGELFFGEGSRLTVL.

The gene calls are TRBV10-3 and TRBJ2-1; D uncertain. CDR1 is ENHRY, CDR2 SYGVKD, per germline. V lost 2 bases, J lost 0 bases, and 8 bases lay in between. There are 15 residues in the CDR3. The CDR3 nucleotides read TGTGCCATCAGTGAGATGCAAATCTCCTACAATGAGCAGTTCTTC. Translating gives CAISEMQISYNEQFF.

The chain couples TRBV12-5 to TRBJ1-2; 8 bases map to TRBD1. The V gene end was trimmed by 6 bases and the J gene end by 7 bases; junction bases not matched to a gene: 7. This CDR3 contains 13 residues. Per the germline V gene, CDR1 is LGHNT and CDR2 is FRNRAP. CDR3 in DNA: TGTGCTAGTGGAAGTCAGGGGGCGCTTGGCTACACCTTC. Translating it yields CASGSQGALGYTF.

CDR3 DNA sequence: TGCAGCGTTGAAGATACTAGAGACAATGAGCAGTTCTTC. This translates into CSVEDTRDNEQFF. The rearrangement uses TRBV29-1 and TRBJ2-1; the D gene is possibly TRBD2 (5 bases). This CDR3 has 13 residues. V gave up 0 bases and J gave up 5 bases, with 8 bases separating them. Germline assignment: CDR1 SQVTM and CDR2 ANQGSEA.

The rearrangement links TRBV7-9 to TRBJ2-7, with 7 nucleotides matching TRBD2. The last part of the DNA fits TRBJ2-1 better; the J call may be wrong. The germline CDR1 and CDR2 sequences are SEHNR and FQNEAQ (reference sequence). The CDR3 is made up of 16 amino acids. DNA for the CDR3: TGTGCCAGCAGCCCTCTAGCGGTTAGCTCCTACAATGAGCAGTTCTTC. It codes for CASSPLAVSSYNEQFF.

This chain connects TRBV20-1 to TRBJ1-4; possible D gene TRBD1, 5 bases. The CDR3 contains 13 residues. Germline CDR1 is DFQATT and CDR2 is SNEGSKA (reference sequence). The V gene lost 6 bases and the J gene lost 2 bases, with 10 bases spanning the gap. CDR3 loop: CSAPGSTNEKLFF. CDR3 nucleotides: TGCAGTGCCCCAGGGTCGACTAATGAAAAACTGTTTTTT.

There are a few counts of this clonotype. The J gene is TRBJ2-1, the V gene TRBV3-1; TRBD2 matches at 7 bases. Germline CDR1 and CDR2: LGHDT and YNNKEL (reference sequence). This CDR3 comprises 19 residues. With V trimmed by 1 base and J by 4 bases, 16 bases remained unmatched. CDR3 DNA: TGTGCCAGCAGCCAAGGAATGGATGGAGCGGGGACGAATTACAATGAGCAGTTCTTC. Translated, it gives CASSQGMDGAGTNYNEQFF.

In this sample, this clonotype turned up a few times. The chain has TRBV28 and TRBJ2-1, with TRBD1 identical over 9 bases. Trimming cost V 2 bases and J 5 bases; bases outside gene matches: 7. The CDR3 has 16 residues. CDR1 is MDHEN and CDR2 is SYDVKM in the germline V gene. CDR3 loop: CASSLGGTGQDNEQFF. CDR3 sequence (DNA): TGTGCCAGCAGTTTAGGGGGGACAGGGCAGGACAATGAGCAGTTCTTC.

The V and J genes are TRBV7-8 and TRBJ2-7; TRBD1 is a possible D gene (6 bases). V lost 5 bases to trimming and J lost 0 bases, with 11 bases between them. The germline V gene has CDR1 SGHVS and CDR2 FQNEAQ. CDR3 length equals 14 residues. CDR3: CASSRLDSSYEQYF. The CDR3 DNA sequence: TGTGCCAGCAGCCGATTGGACAGCTCCTACGAGCAGTACTTC.

The J gene is TRBJ2-3, the V gene TRBV28; D perhaps matches TRBD1 (6 bases). Trimming removed 7 bases from V and 5 bases from J, with 10 bases in between. The germline CDR1 and CDR2 sequences are MDHEN and SYDVKM. This CDR3 region has 12 residues. Here the CDR3 reads CASTRGEDTQYF. The CDR3 DNA follows: TGTGCCAGCACCAGGGGAGAAGATACGCAGTATTTT. Complete variable domain (other parts from reference TRBV28 and TRBJ2-3): DVKVTQSSRYLVKRTGEKVFLECVQDMDHENMFWYRQDPGLGLRLIYFSYDVKMKEKGDIPEGYSVSREKKERFSLILESASTNQTSMYLCASTRGEDTQYFGPGTRLTVL.

DNA for the CDR3: TGTGCCAGCAGTGAGGGGGAGGGCTACACCTTC. Translated: CASSEGEGYTF. V is TRBV6-1 and J is TRBJ1-2, with a tentative D call TRBD1 (5 bases). This CDR3 contains 11 residues. CDR1 MNHNS and CDR2 SASEGT come from the germline V gene. Trimming pared 3 bases from V and 8 bases from J, leaving 7 bases between.

The chain is built from TRBV7-3 and TRBJ2-1, with a weak D call TRBD1 (6 bases). In germline, CDR1 is SGHTA, CDR2 FQGTGA. The CDR3 length is 13 residues. Trimming cost V 2 bases and J 11 bases, with 13 bases left between them. The CDR3 sequence: CASSLDWQGKQFF. The CDR3 DNA reads as TGTGCCAGCAGCTTAGATTGGCAGGGGAAGCAGTTCTTC. The whole variable domain, filled in from reference TRBV7-3 and TRBJ2-1, reads GAGVSQTPSNKVTEKGKYVELRCDPISGHTALYWYRQSLGQGPEFLIYFQGTGAADDSGLPNDRFFAVRPEGSVSTLKIQRTERGDSAVYLCASSLDWQGKQFFGPGTRLTVL.

About this clonotype itself: One end of the junction varies from germline; a read error may be responsible. V is TRBV10-3 and J is TRBJ2-1; D tentatively fits TRBD1 or TRBD2 (6 bases each). The CDR3 spans 17 residues. Germline V gene sequence: CDR1 ENHRY, CDR2 SYGVKD. CDR3 in DNA: TGTGCCGTCAGTGATCCAGGGGTAGTGGGGGGCTACAATGAGCAGTTCTTC. It is translated as CAVSDPGVVGGYNEQFF.

This clonotype was counted a few times. The chain employs TRBV5-4 and TRBJ2-1; TRBD2 matches 9 bases. The CDR3 loop spans 13 amino acids. V was clipped by 6 bases and J by 8 bases; unmatched bases: 6. Per germline, CDR1 SGHNT and CDR2 YYREEE (reference sequence). CDR3 sequence: CASNSGGPDEQFF. CDR3 bases: TGTGCCAGCAATAGCGGGGGCCCCGATGAGCAGTTCTTC.

This clonotype appeared a few times. The rearrangement links TRBV7-2 to TRBJ2-6, with unresolved D. CDR1 is SGHTA and CDR2 is FQGNSA in the germline V gene. CDR3 length equals 13 residues. V gave up 0 bases and J gave up 6 bases, with 3 bases separating them. In nucleotides, the CDR3 is TGTGCCAGCAGCTTAGCGTCGGCCAACGTCCTGACTTTC. Encoded protein: CASSLASANVLTF.

In this sample, this clonotype turned up a few times. V gene TRBV7-2 combines with J gene TRBJ1-1; D is ambiguous. The V end lost 5 bases, the J end lost 0 bases, and 10 bases lay between the germline ends. The germline CDR1 and CDR2 sequences are SGHTA and FQGNSA. The CDR3 length is 14 residues. CDR3 protein: CASSHGRLNTEAFF. The CDR3 bases are TGTGCCAGCAGCCATGGACGGCTGAACACTGAAGCTTTCTTT. The whole variable domain, remainder taken from reference TRBV7-2 and TRBJ1-1, is GAGVSQSPSNKVTEKGKDVELRCDPISGHTALYWYRQSLGQGLEFLIYFQGNSAPDKSGLPSDRFSAERTGGSVSTLTIQRTQQEDSAVYLCASSHGRLNTEAFFGQGTRLTVV.

The chain recombines TRBV7-3 with TRBJ2-1; TRBD2 aligns across 7 bases. The CDR3 sequence is 15 residues long. Germline V lookup: CDR1 SGHTA, CDR2 FQGTGA. The V gene end was trimmed by 0 bases and the J gene end by 4 bases; junction bases not matched to a gene: 3. CDR3 loop: CASSLTGLPYNEQFF. The CDR3 region has the DNA TGTGCCAGCAGCTTAACGGGACTACCATACAATGAGCAGTTCTTC.

CDR3 coding DNA: TGTGCCAGCTATCCTCGGGTCGGGGAGCTGTTTTTT. This translates into CASYPRVGELFF. V and J are TRBV25-1 and TRBJ2-2, with unresolved D. V lost 8 bases, J lost 7 bases, and 11 bases lay in between. CDR1 and CDR2 (germline): MGHDK, SYGVNS. There are 12 residues in the CDR3.

The rearrangement links TRBV12-3 or TRBV12-4 to TRBJ2-5, with D possibly called TRBD1 or TRBD2 (5 bases each). The CDR3 has 15 residues. Deletions cut 2 bases from V and 1 base from J, with 11 bases between. CDR3 in amino acids: CASSLTRDGQETQYF. The DNA for the CDR3 is TGTGCCAGCAGTTTAACTCGGGACGGCCAAGAGACCCAGTACTTC.

This sequence joins TRBV12-3 or TRBV12-4 and TRBJ1-4; 7 bases are shared with TRBD1. With 10 bases clipped from V and 7 bases from J, the junction kept 9 bases outside the gene matches. The CDR3 runs to 13 residues. The CDR3 here is CATSATGFEKLFF. In DNA form, the CDR3 reads TGTGCCACTTCAGCGACAGGGTTTGAAAAACTGTTTTTT.

This clonotype has more than one count but fewer than ten. The gene calls are TRBV5-6 and TRBJ2-5; the match to TRBD2 covers 7 bases. This CDR3 has 14 residues. CDR1 is SGHDT, CDR2 YYEEEE, per germline. Trimming at V came to 4 bases and at J to 5 bases, leaving 8 bases not matched to a gene. This CDR3 is CASSRRTSRETQYF. CDR3 nucleotides: TGTGCCAGCAGCCGTAGGACTAGTAGGGAGACCCAGTACTTC.

CDR3 DNA sequence: TGTGCCAGCAGGACGGGAGGAAGCGATGGCTACACCTTC. Encoded protein: CASRTGGSDGYTF. This chain joins TRBV6-6 and TRBJ1-2; D is undetermined. The CDR3 spans 13 residues. Per the germline V gene, CDR1 is MNHNY and CDR2 is SVGAGI (reference sequence). Trimming shortened V by 6 bases and J by 6 bases, and 14 bases separated the two germline ends.

This clonotype was detected a few times. The chain is built from TRBV6-2 or TRBV6-3 and TRBJ2-2; D unclear. Germline V lookup: CDR1 MNHEY, CDR2 SVGEGT. The V and J ends lost 2 bases and 8 bases respectively, with 12 bases between them. The CDR3 is 14 residues long. The CDR3 coding sequence is TGTGCCAGCAGTTACGAGGCCATCCTGGGGGAGCTGTTTTTT. It translates to CASSYEAILGELFF.

This clonotype appeared a few times. The chain employs TRBV6-1 and TRBJ1-3; weak D call: TRBD1 (6 bases). CDR1 MNHNS and CDR2 SASEGT come from the germline V gene. V was shortened by 6 bases and J by 4 bases, with 19 bases between the two germline ends. The CDR3 is 16 amino acids. The CDR3, as DNA: TGTGCCAGCAGGGGAGTCGGGACAAAGCGAGGAAACACCATATATTTT. This sequence encodes CASRGVGTKRGNTIYF.

The chain employs TRBV7-8 and TRBJ2-7, with 9 positions matching TRBD2. Germline loops: CDR1 SGHVS, CDR2 FQNEAQ. The ends lost 3 bases at V and 3 bases at J; junction bases unmatched: 6. CDR3 size: 15 residues. The CDR3 spells CASSLAGGLLYEQYF. CDR3 DNA sequence: TGTGCCAGCAGCTTGGCGGGAGGGCTTCTCTACGAGCAGTACTTC.

J is TRBJ1-4 and V is TRBV4-1; no clear D gene. Trimming shortened V by 4 bases and J by 3 bases, and 9 bases separated the two germline ends. Germline lookup yields CDR1 MGHRA and CDR2 YSYEKL. CDR3 length: 14 amino acids. For the CDR3, the DNA is TGCGCCAGCAGCCGCGGGGAAGCTAATGAAAAACTGTTTTTT. Protein product: CASSRGEANEKLFF.

This chain joins TRBV14 and TRBJ1-1; D not certain. CDR3 length: 13 residues. V lost 2 bases and J lost 6, with 10 bases in between. In germline, CDR1 is SGHDN, CDR2 FVKESK. The CDR3 reads CASSQFYRSEAFF. The CDR3 DNA sequence: TGTGCCAGCAGCCAATTTTATCGGTCTGAAGCTTTCTTT.

This clonotype was found a few times. V usage is TRBV20-1 and J usage is TRBJ2-5; TRBD1 agrees at 7 bases. Judging by the DNA end, TRBJ2-7 fits better; the J call may be wrong. CDR1 DFQATT and CDR2 SNEGSKA come from the germline V gene (reference sequence). The CDR3 contains 14 residues. The CDR3: CSAHSPGTDYEQYF. CDR3 DNA: TGCAGTGCCCACAGCCCCGGGACAGACTACGAGCAGTACTTC.

This clonotype was recorded many times. The chain has TRBV4-2 and TRBJ2-5; D is undetermined. The CDR3 is 14 residues long. Per germline, CDR1 LGHNA and CDR2 YNFKEQ. Trimming took off 1 base at V and 2 bases at J, with 8 bases between the two ends. CDR3 sequence (DNA): TGTGCCAGCAGCCAAGCGGTGGGACAAGAGACCCAGTACTTC. This gives the protein CASSQAVGQETQYF.